The source of this TCR beta chain is a study of CD8 T cells in ankylosing spondylitis. As concerns this clonotype: Antigen specificity is unknown.

Findings and limits, study-wide: Reactive arthritis synovial fluid and blood previously showed some of these motif variants. A motif of fewer than ten highly homologous TCR beta variants was seen as apparently characteristic of ankylosing spondylitis blood. Relatively rare in peripheral blood, disease-linked clones were also CD8+.

Libraries for TCR beta were made by quantitative 5'-RACE with molecular barcodes. Using its own MiXCR run on the 5' RACE reads, TCRdb lists one record per CDR3 protein. The sample carries 750,000 to 850,000 distinct CDR3 sequences, 10% to 15% recorded once. This receptor was obtained from a male donor with ankylosing spondylitis. The sample taken for sequencing was blood, either unsorted or a sorted T cell fraction (not recorded which).

The CDR3 loop reads CATSRGVGEYQETQYF. CDR3 DNA sequence: TGTGCCACCAGCAGAGGGGTCGGGGAGTACCAAGAGACCCAGTACTTC. V gene TRBV15 combines with J gene TRBJ2-5; TRBD2 might be the D (5 bases). The germline CDR1 and CDR2 sequences are LNHNV and YYDKDF (reference sequence). The length of the CDR3 is 16 residues. V was pared by 1 base and J by 0 bases, with 12 bases between. Supplemented by reference TRBV15 and TRBJ2-5, the full variable domain reads DAMVIQNPRYQVTQFGKPVTLSCSQTLNHNVMYWYQQKSSQAPKLLFHYYDKDFNNEADTPDNFQSRRPNTSFCFLDIRSPGLGDTAMYLCATSRGVGEYQETQYFGPGTRLLVL.